This TCR beta chain emerged from a study of cytotoxic CD8 clonotypes in ibrutinib-treated CLL. Whole-study results and caveats: Baseline levels were approached again at progression, after clonality had risen at ibrutinib response.

On this clone itself: Its target is unknown.

Generated by immunoSEQ multiplex PCR, the TCRdb table keeps only in-frame clones and is missing some. The table includes 49,000 or so clones, around half detected once. CDR1 and CDR2 from the germline V gene are MNHEY and SMNVEV (reference sequence). The CDR3 covers 16 residues. V lost 4 bases and J 0 bases, leaving 13 bases between the germline ends. The input for sequencing was PBMCs, taken after 12 months of ibrutinib treatment. The source is a human donor with chronic lymphocytic leukemia. V usage is TRBV27 and J usage is TRBJ2-4; D gene ambiguous. CDR3 in DNA: TGTGCCAGCAGTTCTTGGGCAGGAGTAGCCAAAAACATTCAGTACTTC. Translating gives CASSSWAGVAKNIQYF.